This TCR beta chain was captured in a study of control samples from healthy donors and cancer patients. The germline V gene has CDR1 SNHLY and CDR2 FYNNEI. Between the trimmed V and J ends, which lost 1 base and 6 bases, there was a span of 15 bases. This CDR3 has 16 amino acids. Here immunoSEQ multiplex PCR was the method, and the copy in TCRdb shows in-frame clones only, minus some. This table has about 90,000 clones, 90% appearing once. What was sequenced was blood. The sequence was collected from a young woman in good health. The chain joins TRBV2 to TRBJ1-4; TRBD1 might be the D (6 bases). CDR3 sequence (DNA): TGTGCCAGCAGTGAAGGGGACATGGCGCTGGATGAAAAACTGTTTTTT. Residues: CASSEGDMALDEKLFF. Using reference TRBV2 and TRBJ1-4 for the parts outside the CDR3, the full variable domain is EPEVTQTPSHQVTQMGQEVILRCVPISNHLYFYWYRQILGQKVEFLVSFYNNEISEKSEIFDDQFSVERPDGSNFTLKIRSTKLEDSAMYFCASSEGDMALDEKLFFGSGTQLSVL.